This T cell receptor (beta chain) derives from a study of T cell responses to AZD1222 COVID-19 vaccine. Measured with immunoSEQ multiplex PCR; TCRdb has only the in-frame clones, and not every one. The table includes around 100,000 clones, approximately 86% detected once. About this clone itself: Its antigen is unknown.

Points from the study as a whole: Sampling captured repertoires only after the peak T cell response. White British donors predominated, females outnumbered males, and clonal diversity was possibly underestimated. With dominance at 160-218 and 743-854, vaccine-associated CD4 TCRs spanned spike.

Germline CDR1 and CDR2: SGHTA and FQGTGA. Trimming stripped 5 bases from V and 7 bases from J, with 12 bases between. CDR3 length: 13 amino acids. The input for sequencing was peripheral blood, taken 28 days after the second dose of the MenACWY control vaccine. V usage is TRBV7-3 and J usage is TRBJ2-1; tentatively, D is TRBD2 (7 bases). The sequence derives from an adult who received the MenACWY meningococcal vaccine as a control. The CDR3: CASSPRGGNEQFF. The CDR3 DNA follows: TGTGCCAGCAGCCCAAGGGGGGGTAATGAGCAGTTCTTC. The whole variable domain, remainder taken from reference TRBV7-3 and TRBJ2-1, is GAGVSQTPSNKVTEKGKYVELRCDPISGHTALYWYRQSLGQGPEFLIYFQGTGAADDSGLPNDRFFAVRPEGSVSTLKIQRTERGDSAVYLCASSPRGGNEQFFGPGTRLTVL.